This entry describes one TCR beta chain. What it binds is not known. The method was immunoSEQ multiplex PCR; TCRdb's version includes in-frame clones alone and lacks a portion of them. The table records approximately 12,000 clones, around 67% of them present only once. The sample originates from a study of OX40 agonist ivuxolimab in advanced cancers. The V end lost 2 bases, the J end lost 6 bases, and 20 bases lay between the germline ends. Germline CDR1 and CDR2: SGHTA and FQGTGA. This CDR3 spans 17 amino acids. Study-wide results and caveats: The study observed clonal expansion of CD4+ and CD8+ blood T cells by week 6 at 0.1 to 3.0 mg/kg. Normalized T-cell clonal expansion was also low in a subset of nonresponders.

This sequence was found in an adult with an advanced solid tumor such as melanoma, head and neck, liver or kidney cancer. The material sequenced was CD4+ or CD8+ T cells sorted from blood, taken in a trial of the OX40 agonist ivuxolimab. The chain couples TRBV7-3 to TRBJ1-5, with a possible D match to TRBD1 (5 bases). The CDR3 here is CASSLPPHRRGGQPQHF. In DNA, the CDR3 is TGTGCCAGCAGCTTACCCCCCCACAGGAGAGGAGGTCAGCCCCAGCATTTT.